The 17 T cell receptor beta chains in this list originate from one sample, sequenced in a study of human CD8 memory T cell subsets. By UMI-labeled 5' RACE, the TCR beta libraries were made. TCRdb reprocessed the 5' RACE reads and reports one entry per CDR3 protein, with no DNA. The repertoire table contains around 19,000 distinct CDR3 sequences. Material: CD8+ T cells from PBMCs. These receptors all stem from a human donor in good health.

The chain is built from TRBV2 and TRBJ2-2. Germline V gene data show CDR1 as SNHLY and CDR2 as FYNNEI. CDR3 length: 11 residues. The CDR3 loop reads CASSLVGELFF. Variable domain in full (rest from reference TRBV2 and TRBJ2-2): EPEVTQTPSHQVTQMGQEVILRCVPISNHLYFYWYRQILGQKVEFLVSFYNNEISEKSEIFDDQFSVERPDGSNFTLKIRSTKLEDSAMYFCASSLVGELFFGEGSRLTVL.

V usage is TRBV28 and J usage is TRBJ2-7; the D gene TCRdb calls, TRBD2, cannot be checked with no DNA. The germline gives CDR1 MDHEN, CDR2 SYDVKM. The CDR3 runs 14 residues. Here the CDR3 reads CASSKTSGSGEQYF.

The chain joins TRBV9 to TRBJ2-7; without DNA, the TCRdb call of TRBD1 cannot be checked. The germline CDR1 and CDR2 sequences are SGDLS and YYNGEE. This CDR3 has 14 amino acids. This CDR3 is CASNPSGTGIEQYF.

V usage is TRBV7-9 and J usage is TRBJ2-1. The CDR3 consists of 15 residues. Per germline, CDR1 SEHNR and CDR2 FQNEAQ (reference sequence). The CDR3 loop reads CASSLRDGSYNEQFF. Based on the CDR3 plus reference TRBV7-9 and TRBJ2-1, the full variable domain is DTGVSQNPRHKITKRGQNVTFRCDPISEHNRLYWYRQTLGQGPEFLTYFQNEAQLEKSRLLSDRFSAERPKGSFSTLEIQRTEQGDSAMYLCASSLRDGSYNEQFFGPGTRLTVL.

This clonotype shows up as medium-sized by frequency. The rearrangement links TRBV4-1 to TRBJ2-6. This CDR3 is built from 16 residues. Germline lookup yields CDR1 MGHRA and CDR2 YSYEKL. CDR3 protein: CASSQDGSSGANVLTF.

This chain uses TRBV6-6 with TRBJ2-7; TCRdb picks TRBD1, but there is no DNA to check that call. From germline, CDR1 is MNHNY and CDR2 SVGAGI (reference sequence). The CDR3 is made up of 13 amino acids. The CDR3 sequence: CASSYLQGYEQYF.

The chain uses TRBV7-7 and TRBJ2-7; TCRdb's D call of TRBD1 is untestable without DNA. CDR1 and CDR2 (germline): SSHAT, FNYEAQ (reference sequence). The CDR3 has 15 amino acids. CDR3 region: CASSYGTGASYEQYF.

The chain links TRBV7-2 to TRBJ2-7; TCRdb's assignment of TRBD2 cannot be checked, as there is no DNA. The CDR3 is 15 residues long. Germline V CDR1 and CDR2: SGHTA, FQGNSA. This CDR3 reads CASSDRLAGNYEQYF.

The chain combines TRBV27 with TRBJ2-1. Germline values: CDR1 MNHEY, CDR2 SMNVEV (reference sequence). The CDR3 runs to 12 residues. The chain's CDR3 is CASSLSRDEQFF.

The chain has TRBV5-6 and TRBJ1-1. The CDR3 covers 16 residues. Germline lookup yields CDR1 SGHDT and CDR2 YYEEEE. The CDR3 protein is CASSLEGGTVNTEAFF.

The chain has TRBV24-1 and TRBJ2-2. CDR3 size: 17 residues. Germline V lookup: CDR1 KGHDR, CDR2 SFDVKD. CDR3: CATSEHGRLANTGELFF.

This chain connects TRBV5-1 to TRBJ1-1; there is no DNA to check the TCRdb D call of TRBD1. In germline, CDR1 is SGHRS, CDR2 YFSETQ. CDR3 length: 17 amino acids. CDR3 sequence: CASSLGSPGTGKTEAFF.

The rearrangement joins TRBV19 to TRBJ2-1; TCRdb's D call of TRBD2 is untestable without DNA. This CDR3 comprises 12 residues. Germline CDR1 and CDR2: LNHDA and SQIVND (reference sequence). The CDR3 reads CASSRDLNEQFF. Using reference TRBV19 and TRBJ2-1 for the parts outside the CDR3, the full variable domain is DGGITQSPKYLFRKEGQNVTLSCEQNLNHDAMYWYRQDPGQGLRLIYYSQIVNDFQKGDIAEGYSVSREKKESFPLTVTSAQKNPTAFYLCASSRDLNEQFFGPGTRLTVL.

The chain links TRBV7-9 to TRBJ2-1. The CDR3 covers 12 residues. Germline V gene lookup returns CDR1 SEHNR and CDR2 FQNEAQ (reference sequence). The CDR3 loop reads CASSRVWNEQFF.

This clonotype is identified as medium-sized from frequency. The chain links TRBV7-9 to TRBJ1-3. Germline V gene lookup returns CDR1 SEHNR and CDR2 FQNEAQ (reference sequence). The CDR3 length is 11 residues. CDR3 protein: CASRDGNTIYF.

This rearrangement joins TRBV20-1 to TRBJ2-5; TCRdb's D gene call, TRBD1, goes unchecked for lack of DNA. The V gene's germline CDR1 is DFQATT and CDR2 SNEGSKA (reference sequence). The CDR3 sequence is 17 residues long. CDR3: CSARAIKTNRGQETQYF.

The CDR3 is CASTRGSTGELFF. The chain employs TRBV5-8 and TRBJ2-2; checking the TCRdb D call of TRBD1 is not possible without DNA. Germline loops: CDR1 SGHTS, CDR2 YDEGEE. The CDR3 contains 13 residues.